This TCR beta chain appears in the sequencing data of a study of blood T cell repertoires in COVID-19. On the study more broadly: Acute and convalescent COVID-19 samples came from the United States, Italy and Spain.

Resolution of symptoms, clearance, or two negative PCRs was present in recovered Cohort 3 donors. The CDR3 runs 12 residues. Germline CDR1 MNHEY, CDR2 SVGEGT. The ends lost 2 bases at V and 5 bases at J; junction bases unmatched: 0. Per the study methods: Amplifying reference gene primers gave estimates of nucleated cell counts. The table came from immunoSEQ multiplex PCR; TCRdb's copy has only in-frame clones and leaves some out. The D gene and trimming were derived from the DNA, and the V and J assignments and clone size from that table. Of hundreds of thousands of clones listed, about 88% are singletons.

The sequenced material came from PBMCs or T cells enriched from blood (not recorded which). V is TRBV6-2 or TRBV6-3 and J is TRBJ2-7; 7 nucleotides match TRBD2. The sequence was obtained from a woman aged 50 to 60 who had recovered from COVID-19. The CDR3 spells CASSYGTNEQYF. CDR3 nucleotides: TGTGCCAGCAGTTACGGGACTAACGAGCAGTACTTC.